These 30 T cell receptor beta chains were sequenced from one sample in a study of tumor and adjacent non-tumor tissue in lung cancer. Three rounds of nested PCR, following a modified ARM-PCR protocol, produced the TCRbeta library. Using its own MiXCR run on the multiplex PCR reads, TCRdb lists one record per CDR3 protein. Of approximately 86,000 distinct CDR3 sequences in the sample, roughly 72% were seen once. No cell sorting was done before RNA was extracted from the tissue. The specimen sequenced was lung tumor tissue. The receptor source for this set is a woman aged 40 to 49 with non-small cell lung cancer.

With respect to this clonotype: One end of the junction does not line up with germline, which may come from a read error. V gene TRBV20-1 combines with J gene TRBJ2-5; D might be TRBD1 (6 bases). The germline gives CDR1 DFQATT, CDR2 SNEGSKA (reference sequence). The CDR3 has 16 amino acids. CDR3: CSARGGQLLLQEIQYF. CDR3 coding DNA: TGCAGTGCTAGGGGCGGACAGTTACTTTTGCAAGAGATCCAGTACTTC.

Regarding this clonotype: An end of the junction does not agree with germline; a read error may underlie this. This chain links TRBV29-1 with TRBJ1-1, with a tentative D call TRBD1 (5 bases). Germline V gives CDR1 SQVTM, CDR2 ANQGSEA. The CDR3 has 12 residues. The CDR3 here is CSVASGNTEAFF. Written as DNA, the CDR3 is TGCAGCGTCGCGTCAGGGAATACTGAGGCTTTCTTT.

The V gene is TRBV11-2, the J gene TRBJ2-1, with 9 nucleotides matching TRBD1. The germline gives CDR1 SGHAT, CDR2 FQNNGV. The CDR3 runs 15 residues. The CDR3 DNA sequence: TGTATCAGCAGCTCAGGTGGGACAGGGTACAATGAGCAGTTCTTC. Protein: CISSSGGTGYNEQFF.

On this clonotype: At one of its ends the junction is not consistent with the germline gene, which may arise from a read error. For the CDR3, the DNA is TGTGCCAGCAGTGAAAAAGCGAGAGGGGGCCGAGATACGCGGTATTTT. It translates to CASSEKARGGRDTRYF. The genes are TRBV6-1 and TRBJ2-3, with 7 bases lining up with TRBD1. CDR3 length: 16 residues. The germline CDR1 and CDR2 sequences are MNHNS and SASEGT.

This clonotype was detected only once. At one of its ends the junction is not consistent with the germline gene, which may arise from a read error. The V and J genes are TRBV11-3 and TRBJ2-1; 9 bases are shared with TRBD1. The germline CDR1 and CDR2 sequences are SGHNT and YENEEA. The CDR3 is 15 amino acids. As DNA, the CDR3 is TGTGCCGGCAGGTCCCGGGGACAGGGCAGCAATGAGCAGTTCTTC. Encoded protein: CAGRSRGQGSNEQFF.

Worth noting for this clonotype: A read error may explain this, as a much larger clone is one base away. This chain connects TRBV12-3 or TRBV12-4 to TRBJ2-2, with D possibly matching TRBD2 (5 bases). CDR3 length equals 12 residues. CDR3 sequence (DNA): TGTGCCAGCAGCACCAGCACCGGGGAGCCGCTTTTT. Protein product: CASSTSTGEPLF.

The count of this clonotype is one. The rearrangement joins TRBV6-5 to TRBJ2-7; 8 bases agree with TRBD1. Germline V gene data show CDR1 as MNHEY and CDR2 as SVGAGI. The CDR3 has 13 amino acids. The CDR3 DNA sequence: TGTGTCAACAGGGGACAGGCTTGGGACAAGCAGTACTTC. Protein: CVNRGQAWDKQYF.

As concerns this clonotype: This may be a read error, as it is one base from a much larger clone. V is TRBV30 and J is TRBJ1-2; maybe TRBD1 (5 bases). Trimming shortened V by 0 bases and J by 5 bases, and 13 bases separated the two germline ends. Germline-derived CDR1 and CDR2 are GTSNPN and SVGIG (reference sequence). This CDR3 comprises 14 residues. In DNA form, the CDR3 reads TGTGCCTGGAGTGTAGGTTCAGGGCTATATGGCTACACCTTC. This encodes CAWSVGSGLYGYTF.

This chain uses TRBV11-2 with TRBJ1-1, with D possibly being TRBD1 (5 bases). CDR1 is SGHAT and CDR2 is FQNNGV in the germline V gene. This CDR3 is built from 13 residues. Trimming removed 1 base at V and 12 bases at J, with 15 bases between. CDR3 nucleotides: TGTGCCAGCAGCTTAGCGGGGGACTCTGGAACTTTCTTT. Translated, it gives CASSLAGDSGTFF.

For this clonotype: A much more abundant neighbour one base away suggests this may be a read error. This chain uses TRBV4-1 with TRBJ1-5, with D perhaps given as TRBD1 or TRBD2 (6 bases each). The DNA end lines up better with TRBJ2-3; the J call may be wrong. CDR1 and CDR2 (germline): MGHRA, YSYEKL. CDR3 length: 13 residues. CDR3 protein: CASSRGGNQPQYF. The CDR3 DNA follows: TGCGCCAGCAGTAGAGGGGGGAATCAGCCCCAGTATTTT.

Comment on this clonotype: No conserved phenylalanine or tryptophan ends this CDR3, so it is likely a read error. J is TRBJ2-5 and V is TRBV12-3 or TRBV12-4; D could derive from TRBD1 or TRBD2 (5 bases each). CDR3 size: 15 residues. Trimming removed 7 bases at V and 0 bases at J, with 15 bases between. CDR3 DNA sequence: TGTGCCAGCAAAGCTAACGGGGCCCACCAAGAGACCCAGTACTTA. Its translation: CASKANGAHQETQYL.

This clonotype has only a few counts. In nucleotides, the CDR3 is TGTGCCTGGAGTTTGACCACCATTTCGAATGAGCAGTTCTTC. It encodes CAWSLTTISNEQFF. The chain links TRBV30 to TRBJ2-1, with unresolved D. The CDR3 is 14 amino acids. Germline V gene sequence: CDR1 GTSNPN, CDR2 SVGIG (reference sequence). Trimming took 2 bases from V and 7 from J, leaving 15 bases between them.

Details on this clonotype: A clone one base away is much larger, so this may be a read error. For the CDR3, the DNA is TGTGCCAGCAGCCCCGATCCGGGTGGGGGCGTTCAGTACTTC. This encodes CASSPDPGGGVQYF. This chain connects TRBV5-8 to TRBJ2-4, with a weak D call TRBD1 (6 bases). This CDR3 has 14 amino acids. Germline loops: CDR1 SGHTS, CDR2 YDEGEE. Trimming removed 4 bases at V and 11 bases at J, with 19 bases between.

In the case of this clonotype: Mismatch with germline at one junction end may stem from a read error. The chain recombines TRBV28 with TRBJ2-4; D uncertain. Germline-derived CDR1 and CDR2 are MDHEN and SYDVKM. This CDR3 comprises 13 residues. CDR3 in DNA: TGTACCAGCAGCACAATTCCCCTTGCCATTCAGTACTTC. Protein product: CTSSTIPLAIQYF.

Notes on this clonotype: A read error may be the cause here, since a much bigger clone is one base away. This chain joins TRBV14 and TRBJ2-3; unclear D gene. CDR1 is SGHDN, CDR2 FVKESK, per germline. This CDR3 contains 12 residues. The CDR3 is CARSQLGDTQYF. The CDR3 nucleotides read TGTGCCAGAAGCCAATTAGGGGATACGCAGTATTTT.

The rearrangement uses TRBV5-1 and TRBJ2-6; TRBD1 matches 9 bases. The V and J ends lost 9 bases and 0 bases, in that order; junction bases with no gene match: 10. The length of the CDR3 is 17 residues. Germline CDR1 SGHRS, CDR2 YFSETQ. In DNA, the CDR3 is TGCGCCAACAGATCGGGACAGGGTTTCTCTGGGGCCAACGTCCTGACTTTC. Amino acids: CANRSGQGFSGANVLTF.

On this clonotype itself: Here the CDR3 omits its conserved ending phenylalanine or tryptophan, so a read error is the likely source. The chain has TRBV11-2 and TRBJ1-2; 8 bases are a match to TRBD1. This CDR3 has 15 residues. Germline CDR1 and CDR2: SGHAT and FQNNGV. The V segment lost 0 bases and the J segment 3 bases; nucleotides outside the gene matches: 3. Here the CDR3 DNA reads TGTGCCAGCAGCTTAGAGTTGGGACAGGACTATGGCTACACCTGC. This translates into CASSLELGQDYGYTC.

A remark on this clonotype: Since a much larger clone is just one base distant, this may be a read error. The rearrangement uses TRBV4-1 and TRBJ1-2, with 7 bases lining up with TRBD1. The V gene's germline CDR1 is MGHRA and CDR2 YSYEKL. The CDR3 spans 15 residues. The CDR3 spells CASSQVEGAIYGFTF. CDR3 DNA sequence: TGCGCCAGCAGCCAAGTGGAGGGGGCCATCTATGGCTTCACCTTC.

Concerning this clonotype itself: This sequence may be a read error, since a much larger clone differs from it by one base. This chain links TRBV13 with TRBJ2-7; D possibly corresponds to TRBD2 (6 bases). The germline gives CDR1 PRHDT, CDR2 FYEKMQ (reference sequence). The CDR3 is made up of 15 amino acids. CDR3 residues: CASSPPPGGAYELYF. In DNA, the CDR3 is TGTGCCAGCAGCCCTCCCCCCGGAGGGGCCTACGAGCTGTACTTC.

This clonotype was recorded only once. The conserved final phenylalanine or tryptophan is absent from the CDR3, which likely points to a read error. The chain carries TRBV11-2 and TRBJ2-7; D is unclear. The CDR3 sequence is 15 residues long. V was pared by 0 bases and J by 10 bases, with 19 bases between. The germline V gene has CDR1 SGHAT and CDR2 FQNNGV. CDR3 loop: CASSLERTEDSEQYL. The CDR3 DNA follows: TGTGCCAGCAGCTTAGAACGCACCGAGGATTCCGAACAGTACTTA.

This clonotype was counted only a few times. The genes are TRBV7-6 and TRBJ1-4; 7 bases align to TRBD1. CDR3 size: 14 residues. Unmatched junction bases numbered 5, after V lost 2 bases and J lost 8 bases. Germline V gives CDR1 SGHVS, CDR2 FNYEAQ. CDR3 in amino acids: CASSLPGGLEKLFF. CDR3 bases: TGTGCCAGCAGCTTACCAGGGGGTTTGGAAAAACTGTTTTTT.

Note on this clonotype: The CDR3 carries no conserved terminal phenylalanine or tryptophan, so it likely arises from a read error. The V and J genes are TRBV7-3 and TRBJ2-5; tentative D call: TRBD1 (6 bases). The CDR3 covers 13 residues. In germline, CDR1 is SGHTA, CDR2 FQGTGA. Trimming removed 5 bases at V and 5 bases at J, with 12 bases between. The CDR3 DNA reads TGTGCCAGCAGCCCAGGGGTTCGGGAGACCCAGTACCTC. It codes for CASSPGVRETQYL.

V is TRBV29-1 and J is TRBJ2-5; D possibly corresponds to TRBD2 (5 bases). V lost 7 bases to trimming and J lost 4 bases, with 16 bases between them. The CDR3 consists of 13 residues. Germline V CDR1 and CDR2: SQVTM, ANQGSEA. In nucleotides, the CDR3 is TGCAGCGCTAACGGGGATTTCCGAGAGACCCAGTACTTC. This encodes CSANGDFRETQYF.

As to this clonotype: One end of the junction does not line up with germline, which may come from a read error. The CDR3 DNA follows: TGTGCCAGCACCCTAGCGGGAGGTACAAATACGCAATATTTT. It specifies CASTLAGGTNTQYF. V gene TRBV7-8 combines with J gene TRBJ2-3, with 11 bases identical to TRBD2. Germline CDR1 SGHVS, CDR2 FQNEAQ. The CDR3 runs to 14 residues.

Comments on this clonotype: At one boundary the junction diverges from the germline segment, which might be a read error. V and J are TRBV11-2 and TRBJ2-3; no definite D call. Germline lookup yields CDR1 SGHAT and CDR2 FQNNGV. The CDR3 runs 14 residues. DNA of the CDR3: TGTGTCAGCAGCGTTAGCCCTGTCACAGTTACGCAGTGTTTT. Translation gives CVSSVSPVTVTQCF.

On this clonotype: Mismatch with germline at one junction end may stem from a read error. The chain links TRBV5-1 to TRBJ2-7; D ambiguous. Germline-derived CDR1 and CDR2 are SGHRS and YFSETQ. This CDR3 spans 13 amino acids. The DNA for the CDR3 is TGCGCCGGCAGCTTTTTTGTCTCTGACGAGCAGTACTTC. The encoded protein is CAGSFFVSDEQYF.

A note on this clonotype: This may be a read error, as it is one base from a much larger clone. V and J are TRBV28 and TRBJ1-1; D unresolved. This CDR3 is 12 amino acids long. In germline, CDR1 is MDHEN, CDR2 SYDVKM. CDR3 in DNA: TGTGTCAGCAGTTTCGCGAACACTGAAGCTTTCTTT. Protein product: CVSSFANTEAFF.

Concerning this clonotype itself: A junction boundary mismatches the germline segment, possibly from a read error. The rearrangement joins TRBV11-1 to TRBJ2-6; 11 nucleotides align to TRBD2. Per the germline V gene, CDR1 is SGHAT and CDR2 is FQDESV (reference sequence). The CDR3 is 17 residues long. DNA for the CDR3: TGTGCCGGCAGCTTAACTAGCGGGAGTTCTGGGACCAACGTCCTGACTTTC. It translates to CAGSLTSGSSGTNVLTF.

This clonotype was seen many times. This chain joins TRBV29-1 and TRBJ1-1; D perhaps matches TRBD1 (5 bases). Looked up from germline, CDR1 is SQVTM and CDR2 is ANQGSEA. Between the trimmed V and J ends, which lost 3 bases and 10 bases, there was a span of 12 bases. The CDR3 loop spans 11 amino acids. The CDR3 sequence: CSVDKGWGAFF. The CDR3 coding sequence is TGCAGCGTTGATAAGGGGTGGGGAGCTTTCTTT.

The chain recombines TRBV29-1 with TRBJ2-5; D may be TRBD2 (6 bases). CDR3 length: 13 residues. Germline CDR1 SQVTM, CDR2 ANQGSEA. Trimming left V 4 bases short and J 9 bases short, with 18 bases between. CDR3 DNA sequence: TGCAGCGTTGTCCGAGGGGTGAGGGAGGCCCAGTACTTC. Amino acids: CSVVRGVREAQYF.